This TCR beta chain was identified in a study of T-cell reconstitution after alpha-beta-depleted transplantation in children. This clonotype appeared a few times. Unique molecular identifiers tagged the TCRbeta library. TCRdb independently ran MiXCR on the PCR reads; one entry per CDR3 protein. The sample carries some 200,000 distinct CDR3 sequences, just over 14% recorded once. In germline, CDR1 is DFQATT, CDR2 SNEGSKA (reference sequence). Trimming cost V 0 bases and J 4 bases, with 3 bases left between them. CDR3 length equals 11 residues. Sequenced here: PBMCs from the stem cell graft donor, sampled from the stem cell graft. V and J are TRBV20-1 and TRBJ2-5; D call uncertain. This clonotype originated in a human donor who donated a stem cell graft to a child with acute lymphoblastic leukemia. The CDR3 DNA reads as TGCAGTGCTAGAGATACAGAGACCCAGTACTTC. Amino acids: CSARDTETQYF.